These 9 T cell receptor beta chains originate from one sample sequenced in a study of glioma-infiltrating T cells after dendritic cell vaccination. The method was immunoSEQ multiplex PCR; TCRdb's version includes in-frame clones alone and lacks a portion of them. The sample has tens of thousands of clones; about 84% are singletons. The sample here was blood, taken before dendritic cell vaccination. The receptors shown here come from a human donor with glioblastoma.

The chain carries TRBV6-1 and TRBJ1-4; 10 bases are a match to TRBD1. Trimming cost V 5 bases and J 8 bases; bases outside gene matches: 2. Germline CDR1 reads MNHNS; CDR2 reads SASEGT. The CDR3 length is 13 residues. CDR3 sequence (DNA): TGTGCCAGCAGTTGGACAGGGGGGGAAAAACTGTTTTTT. The encoded protein is CASSWTGGEKLFF.

The chain is built from TRBV11-2 and TRBJ2-3; 12 bases are a match to TRBD2. Looked up from germline, CDR1 is SGHAT and CDR2 is FQNNGV. V was pared by 7 bases and J by 0 bases, with 2 bases of the junction left unmatched. This CDR3 comprises 15 residues. As DNA, the CDR3 is TGTGCCAGCAAACTAGCGGGGGGAAGCACAGATACGCAGTATTTT. Protein: CASKLAGGSTDTQYF. The complete variable domain, with remaining parts taken from reference TRBV11-2 and TRBJ2-3, reads EAGVAQSPRYKIIEKRQSVAFWCNPISGHATLYWYQQILGQGPKLLIQFQNNGVVDDSQLPKDRFSAERLKGVDSTLKIQPAKLEDSAVYLCASKLAGGSTDTQYFGPGTRLTVL.

The chain carries TRBV7-9 and TRBJ1-6, with a weak D call TRBD1 (5 bases). Trimming removed 5 bases from V and 7 bases from J, with 12 bases in between. Looked up from germline, CDR1 is SEHNR and CDR2 is FQNEAQ (reference sequence). The CDR3 loop spans 14 amino acids. Here the CDR3 DNA reads TGTGCCAGCAGCACGGGGGGATCCAATTCACCCCTCCACTTT. Encoded protein: CASSTGGSNSPLHF.

This rearrangement joins TRBV7-8 to TRBJ1-5, with D possibly being TRBD1 (5 bases). The ends were cut back, 7 bases at V and 7 bases at J, with 23 bases in the middle. The V gene's germline CDR1 is SGHVS and CDR2 FQNEAQ. The CDR3 is 16 residues long. The CDR3 coding sequence is TGTGCCAGCACCCCCTACGGGGGGTTCGGAGACCAGCCCCAGCATTTT. This sequence encodes CASTPYGGFGDQPQHF.

J is TRBJ2-7 and V is TRBV6-6; TRBD2 might be the D (6 bases). V lost 5 bases and J lost 7, with 18 bases in between. CDR3 length: 14 residues. CDR1 is MNHNY, CDR2 SVGAGI, per germline (reference sequence). In nucleotides, the CDR3 is TGTGCCAGCAGTCCCCCCCGCGGGGTCGGGGAGCAGTACTTC. This encodes CASSPPRGVGEQYF.

The genes are TRBV11-3 and TRBJ2-7, with 10 bases fitting TRBD2. Germline V CDR1 and CDR2: SGHNT, YENEEA. The length of the CDR3 is 16 residues. The J segment lost 4 bases and the V segment lost 0 bases, leaving 6 bases of the junction unmatched. The CDR3 region has the DNA TGTGCCAGCAGCTTAGATCAGCTAGCGGGAGAATACGAGCAGTACTTC. It specifies CASSLDQLAGEYEQYF.

This chain joins TRBV6-1 and TRBJ2-2; D gene ambiguous. This CDR3 is built from 14 residues. CDR1 is MNHNS and CDR2 is SASEGT in the germline V gene. V was trimmed by 4 bases and J by 4 bases, leaving 10 bases between them. Written as DNA, the CDR3 is TGTGCCAGCAGTGGCGTTACAGTCACCGGGGAGCTGTTTTTT. Its protein product is CASSGVTVTGELFF.

The chain has TRBV19 and TRBJ2-4, with 7 positions matching TRBD2. Germline CDR1 LNHDA, CDR2 SQIVND (reference sequence). The CDR3 sequence is 14 residues long. The V and J ends lost 1 base and 9 bases, in that order; junction bases with no gene match: 6. The CDR3 region has the DNA TGTGCCAGTAGTATAGGGGGGGGATTGGGCATTCAGTACTTC. Translation: CASSIGGGLGIQYF.

This chain joins TRBV29-1 and TRBJ2-3, with D unresolved. With 1 base removed from V and 3 bases from J, the gap between germline ends came to 11 bases. The CDR3 runs to 14 residues. Per germline, CDR1 SQVTM and CDR2 ANQGSEA. CDR3 sequence: CSVEGATRTDTQYF. The CDR3 bases are TGCAGCGTTGAAGGGGCAACGAGAACAGATACGCAGTATTTT.